This is a list of T cell receptor beta chains from one sample in a study of CD8 T cells in ankylosing spondylitis. TCRdb passed the 5' RACE reads through MiXCR, listing each CDR3 protein once. The sample has more than 650,000 distinct CDR3 sequences, approximately 10% seen once. Specimen: blood, either unsorted or a sorted T cell fraction (not recorded which). These receptors were taken from a male donor with ankylosing spondylitis. The CDR3 runs from the conserved cysteine through the conserved F or W.

V	J	CDR3
TRBV7-8	TRBJ1-6	CASSLAPGLKPLHF
TRBV20-1	TRBJ2-3	CSQLGTGADTQYF
TRBV6-5	TRBJ1-1	CASSYQAAANTEAFF
TRBV29-1	TRBJ2-7	CSALTGTPTGEQYF
TRBV5-1	TRBJ1-4	CASSIIGTANEKLFF
TRBV4-2	TRBJ2-1	CASSQRGTTEQFF
TRBV20-1	TRBJ2-1	CSLAGFRKSYNEQFF
TRBV11-1	TRBJ1-4	CASSRTGEDEKLFF
TRBV7-8	TRBJ2-7	CASSLRLAGLYSYEQYF
TRBV6-1	TRBJ2-7	CASRPRDRGLYEQYF
TRBV29-1	TRBJ2-5	CSVDRGQETQYF
TRBV5-5	TRBJ1-1	CASSATGGRVEAFF
TRBV20-1	TRBJ2-7	CSASRFLAGTYEQYF
TRBV4-3	TRBJ2-7	CASSRGTSGYWAYEQYF
TRBV5-1	TRBJ2-2	CASSMDRVDTGELFF
TRBV16	TRBJ2-7	CASSQVGQGRAKEQYF
TRBV7-2	TRBJ2-5	CASSAPRWETQYF
TRBV6-5	TRBJ1-1	CASSSNRKGVTEAFF
TRBV4-3	TRBJ2-7	CASSQVHGFDYEQYF
TRBV20-1	TRBJ2-7	CSATRDRYEQYF
TRBV4-3	TRBJ2-5	CASSRSVGGGETQYF
TRBV4-3	TRBJ2-7	CASSQRLGTDSYEQYF
TRBV20-1	TRBJ2-6	CSARDRTATSGANVLTF
TRBV7-9	TRBJ2-2	CASAEFGGTNTGELFF
TRBV20-1	TRBJ2-3	CSAFSEGTQYF
TRBV5-1	TRBJ2-1	CASSLGPSGASYNEQFF
TRBV4-2	TRBJ1-5	CASSPRAGQPQHF
TRBV20-1	TRBJ2-7	CSAGRDNSYEQYF
TRBV9	TRBJ2-3	CASSVARSTDTQYF
TRBV4-3	TRBJ2-7	CASSRNLAYEQYF
TRBV7-2	TRBJ2-7	CASSLLAGDAYEQYF
TRBV20-1	TRBJ2-1	CSARGVADYYYNEQFF
TRBV28	TRBJ2-1	CASSFRERFFF
TRBV20-1	TRBJ2-7	CSAGSLQGGEQYF
TRBV12-3/TRBV12-4	TRBJ1-2	CASRARGSDYGYTF
TRBV7-8	TRBJ2-3	CASSQREPSTDTQYF
TRBV5-1	TRBJ2-3	CASSLARGSNWDTQYF
TRBV5-5	TRBJ1-5	CASTWDGWSNQPQHF
TRBV12-3/TRBV12-4	TRBJ2-3	CASSPGTSGRTDTQYF
TRBV28	TRBJ2-2	CASSSGGSNGGELFF
TRBV4-1	TRBJ1-2	CASSQVVTGSDRGYTF
TRBV28	TRBJ2-7	CASSRSGALSYEQYF
TRBV12-3/TRBV12-4	TRBJ2-5	CASSSQIGETQYF
TRBV6-2/TRBV6-3	TRBJ2-2	CASSALGGRPFANTGELFF
TRBV6-2/TRBV6-3	TRBJ2-3	CASSSRTHTDTQYF